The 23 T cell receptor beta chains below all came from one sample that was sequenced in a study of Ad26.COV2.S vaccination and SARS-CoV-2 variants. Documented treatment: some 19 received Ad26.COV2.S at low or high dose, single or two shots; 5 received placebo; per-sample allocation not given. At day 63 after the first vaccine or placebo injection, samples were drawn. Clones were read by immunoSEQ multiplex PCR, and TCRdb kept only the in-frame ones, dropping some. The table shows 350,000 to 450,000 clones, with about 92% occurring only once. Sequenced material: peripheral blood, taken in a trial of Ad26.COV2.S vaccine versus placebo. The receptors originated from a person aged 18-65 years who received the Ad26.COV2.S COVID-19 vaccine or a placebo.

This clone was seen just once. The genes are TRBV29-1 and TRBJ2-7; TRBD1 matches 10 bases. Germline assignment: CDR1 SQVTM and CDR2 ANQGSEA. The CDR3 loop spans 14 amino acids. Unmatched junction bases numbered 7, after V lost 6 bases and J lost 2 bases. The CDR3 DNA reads TGCAGCGTAAGTTGGACAGGGGGGACCTACGAGCAGTACTTC. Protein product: CSVSWTGGTYEQYF.

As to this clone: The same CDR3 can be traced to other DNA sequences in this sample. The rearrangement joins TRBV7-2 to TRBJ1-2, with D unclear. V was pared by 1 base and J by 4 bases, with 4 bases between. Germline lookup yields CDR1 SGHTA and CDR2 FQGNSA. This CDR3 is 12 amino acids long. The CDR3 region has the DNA TGTGCCAGCAGCTTAGAAGGCTATGGCTACACCTTC. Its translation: CASSLEGYGYTF.

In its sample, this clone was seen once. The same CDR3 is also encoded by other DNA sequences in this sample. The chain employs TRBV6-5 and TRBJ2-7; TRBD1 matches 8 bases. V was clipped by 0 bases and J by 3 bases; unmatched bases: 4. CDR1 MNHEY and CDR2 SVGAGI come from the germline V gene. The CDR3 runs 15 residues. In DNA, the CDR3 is TGTGCCAGCAGTTACTCGCCAGGGGGCCTCTACGAGCAGTACTTC. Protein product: CASSYSPGGLYEQYF.

CDR3 in DNA: TGTGCCAGCAGATTCACAGGGGGGGGCTCCTACGAGCAGTACTTC. It translates to CASRFTGGGSYEQYF. The chain has TRBV2 and TRBJ2-7, with TRBD1 as a possible D gene (8 bases). CDR1 and CDR2 (germline): SNHLY, FYNNEI. Trimming shortened V by 6 bases and J by 0 bases, and 15 bases separated the two germline ends. The CDR3 runs to 15 residues.

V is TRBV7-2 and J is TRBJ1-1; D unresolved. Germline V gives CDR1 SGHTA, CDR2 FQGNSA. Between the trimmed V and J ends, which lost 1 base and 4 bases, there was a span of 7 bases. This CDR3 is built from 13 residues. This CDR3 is CASSLDRTTEAFF. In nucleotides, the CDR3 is TGTGCCAGCAGCTTAGACAGAACCACTGAAGCTTTCTTT. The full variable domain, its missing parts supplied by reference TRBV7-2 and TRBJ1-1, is GAGVSQSPSNKVTEKGKDVELRCDPISGHTALYWYRQSLGQGLEFLIYFQGNSAPDKSGLPSDRFSAERTGGSVSTLTIQRTQQEDSAVYLCASSLDRTTEAFFGQGTRLTVV.

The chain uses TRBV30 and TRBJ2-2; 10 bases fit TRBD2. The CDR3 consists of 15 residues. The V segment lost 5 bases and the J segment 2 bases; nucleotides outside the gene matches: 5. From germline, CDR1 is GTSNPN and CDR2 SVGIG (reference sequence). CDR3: CAWETSGANTGELFF. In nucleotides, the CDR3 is TGTGCCTGGGAAACTAGCGGGGCAAACACCGGGGAGCTGTTTTTT.

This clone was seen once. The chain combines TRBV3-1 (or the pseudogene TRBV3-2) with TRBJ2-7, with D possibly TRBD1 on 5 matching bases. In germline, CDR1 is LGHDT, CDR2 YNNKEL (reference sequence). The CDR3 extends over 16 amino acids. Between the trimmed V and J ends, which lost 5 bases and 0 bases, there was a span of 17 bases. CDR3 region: CASSRGGWGSSYEQYF. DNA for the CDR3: TGTGCCAGCAGCAGGGGTGGCTGGGGTAGCTCCTACGAGCAGTACTTC.

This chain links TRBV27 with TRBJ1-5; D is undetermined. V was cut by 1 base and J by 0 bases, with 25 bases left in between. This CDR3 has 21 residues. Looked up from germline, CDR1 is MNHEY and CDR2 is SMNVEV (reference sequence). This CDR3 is CASSLFRVDLLQTYSNQPQHF. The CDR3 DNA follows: TGTGCCAGCAGTTTATTTAGGGTCGACCTCCTTCAAACATATAGCAATCAGCCCCAGCATTTT.

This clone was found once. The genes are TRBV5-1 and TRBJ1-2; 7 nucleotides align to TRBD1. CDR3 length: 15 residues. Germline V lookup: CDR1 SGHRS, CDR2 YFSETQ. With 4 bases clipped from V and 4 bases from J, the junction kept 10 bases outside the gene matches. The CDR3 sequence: CASSPDGTVVYGYTF. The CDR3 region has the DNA TGCGCCAGCAGCCCAGACGGGACAGTAGTCTATGGCTACACCTTC.

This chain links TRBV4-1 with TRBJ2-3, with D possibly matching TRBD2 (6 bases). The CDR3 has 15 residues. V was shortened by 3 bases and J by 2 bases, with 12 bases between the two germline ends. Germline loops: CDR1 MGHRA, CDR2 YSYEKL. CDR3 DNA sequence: TGCGCCAGCAGCCAGCTAGCGACCAACACAGATACGCAGTATTTT. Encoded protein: CASSQLATNTDTQYF.

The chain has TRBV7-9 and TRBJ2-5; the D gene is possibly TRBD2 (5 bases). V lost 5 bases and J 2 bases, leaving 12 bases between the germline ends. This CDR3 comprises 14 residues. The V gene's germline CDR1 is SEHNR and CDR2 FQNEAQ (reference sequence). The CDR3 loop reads CASSEPTGQETQYF. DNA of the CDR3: TGTGCCAGCAGCGAGCCGACGGGACAAGAGACCCAGTACTTC.

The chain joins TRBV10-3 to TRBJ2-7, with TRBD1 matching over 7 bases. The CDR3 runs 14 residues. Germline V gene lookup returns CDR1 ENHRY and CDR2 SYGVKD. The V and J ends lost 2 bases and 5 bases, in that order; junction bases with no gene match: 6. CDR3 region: CAISETDRIDEQYF. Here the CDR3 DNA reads TGTGCCATCAGTGAGACGGACAGGATCGACGAGCAGTACTTC.

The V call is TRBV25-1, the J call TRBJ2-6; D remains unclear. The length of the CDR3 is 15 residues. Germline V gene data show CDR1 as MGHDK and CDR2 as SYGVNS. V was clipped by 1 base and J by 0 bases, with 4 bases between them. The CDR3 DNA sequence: TGTGCCAGCAGTGAATTCGGCTCTGGGGCCAACGTCCTGACTTTC. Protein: CASSEFGSGANVLTF. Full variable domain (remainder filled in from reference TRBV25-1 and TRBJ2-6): EADIYQTPRYLVIGTGKKITLECSQTMGHDKMYWYQQDPGMELHLIHYSYGVNSTEKGDLSSESTVSRIRTEHFPLTLESARPSHTSQYLCASSEFGSGANVLTFGAGSRLTVL.

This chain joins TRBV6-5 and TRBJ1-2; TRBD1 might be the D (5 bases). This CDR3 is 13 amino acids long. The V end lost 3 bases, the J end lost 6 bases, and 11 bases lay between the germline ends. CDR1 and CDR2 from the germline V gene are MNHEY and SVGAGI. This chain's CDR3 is CASSYPGAHGYTF. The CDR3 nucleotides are TGTGCCAGCAGTTATCCCGGGGCCCATGGCTACACCTTC.

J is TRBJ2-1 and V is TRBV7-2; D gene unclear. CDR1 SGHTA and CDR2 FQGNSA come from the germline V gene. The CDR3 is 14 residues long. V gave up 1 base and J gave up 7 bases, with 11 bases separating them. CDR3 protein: CASSLGLGGNEQFF. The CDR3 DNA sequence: TGTGCCAGCAGCTTAGGATTGGGTGGAAATGAGCAGTTCTTC.

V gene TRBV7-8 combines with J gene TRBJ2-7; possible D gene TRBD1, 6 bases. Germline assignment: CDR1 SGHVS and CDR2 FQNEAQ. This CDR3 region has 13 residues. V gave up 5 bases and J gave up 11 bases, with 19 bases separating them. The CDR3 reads CASSQDPRGPKYF. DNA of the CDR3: TGTGCCAGCAGCCAAGACCCCAGGGGCCCTAAGTACTTC.

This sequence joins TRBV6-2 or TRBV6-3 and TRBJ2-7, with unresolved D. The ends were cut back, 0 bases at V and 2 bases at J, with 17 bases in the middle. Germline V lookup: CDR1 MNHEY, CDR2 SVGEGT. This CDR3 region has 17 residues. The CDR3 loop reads CASSYSVRDKTTYEQYF. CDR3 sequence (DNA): TGTGCCAGCAGTTACTCGGTCCGCGACAAAACAACCTACGAGCAGTACTTC.

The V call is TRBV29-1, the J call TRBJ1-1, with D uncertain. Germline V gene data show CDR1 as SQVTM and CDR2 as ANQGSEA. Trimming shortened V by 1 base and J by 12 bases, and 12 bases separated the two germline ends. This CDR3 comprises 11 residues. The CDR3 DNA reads TGCAGCGTTGAAGGGGAGGCACGGACTTTCTTT. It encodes CSVEGEARTFF.

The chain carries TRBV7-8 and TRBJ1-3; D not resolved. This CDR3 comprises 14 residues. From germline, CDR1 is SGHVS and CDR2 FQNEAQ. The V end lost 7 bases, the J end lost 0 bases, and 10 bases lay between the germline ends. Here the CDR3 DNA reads TGTGCCAGCAAAGGCTGGGGCTCTGGAAACACCATATATTTT. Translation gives CASKGWGSGNTIYF.

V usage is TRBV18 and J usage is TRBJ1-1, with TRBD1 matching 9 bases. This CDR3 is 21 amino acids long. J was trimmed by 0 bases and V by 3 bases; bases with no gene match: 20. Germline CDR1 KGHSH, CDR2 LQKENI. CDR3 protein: CASSPYNPTYDRGNMNTEAFF. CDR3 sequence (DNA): TGTGCCAGCTCACCCTACAATCCGACTTACGACAGGGGGAACATGAACACTGAAGCTTTCTTT. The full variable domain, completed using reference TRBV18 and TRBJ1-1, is NAGVMQNPRHLVRRRGQEARLRCSPMKGHSHVYWYRQLPEEGLKFMVYLQKENIIDESGMPKERFSAEFPKEGPSILRIQQVVRGDSAAYFCASSPYNPTYDRGNMNTEAFFGQGTRLTVV.

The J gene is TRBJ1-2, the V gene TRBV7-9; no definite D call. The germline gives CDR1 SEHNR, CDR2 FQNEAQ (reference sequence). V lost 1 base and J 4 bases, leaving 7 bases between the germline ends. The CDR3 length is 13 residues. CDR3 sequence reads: CASSLGGAYGYTF. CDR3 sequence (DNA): TGTGCCAGCAGCTTAGGGGGAGCCTATGGCTACACCTTC.

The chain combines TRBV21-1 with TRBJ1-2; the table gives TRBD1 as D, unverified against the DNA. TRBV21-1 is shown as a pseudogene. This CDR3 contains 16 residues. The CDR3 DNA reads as TGTGCCAGCAGCAGGACAGGGGGCGTATCTATCTATGGCTACACCTTC. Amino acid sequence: CASSRTGGVSIYGYTF.

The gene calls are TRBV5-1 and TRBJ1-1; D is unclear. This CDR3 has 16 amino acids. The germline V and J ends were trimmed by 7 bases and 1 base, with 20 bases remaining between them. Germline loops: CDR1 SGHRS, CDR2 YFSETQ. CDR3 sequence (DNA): TGCGCCAGCCGGGTTCTCGCCGAAAAAGGGAACACTGAAGCTTTCTTT. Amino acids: CASRVLAEKGNTEAFF.